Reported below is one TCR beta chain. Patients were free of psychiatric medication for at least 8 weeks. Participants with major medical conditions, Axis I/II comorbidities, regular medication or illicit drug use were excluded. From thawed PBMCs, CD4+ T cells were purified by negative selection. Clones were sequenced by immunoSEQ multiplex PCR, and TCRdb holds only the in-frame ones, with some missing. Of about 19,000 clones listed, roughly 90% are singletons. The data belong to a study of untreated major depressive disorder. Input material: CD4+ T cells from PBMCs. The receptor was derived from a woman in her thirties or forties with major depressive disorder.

The CDR3 bases are TGCGCCAGCAGCCGAGAGACAGTTCGAATAGGCTACACCTTC. Its translation is CASSRETVRIGYTF. The genes are TRBV4-1 and TRBJ1-2; the D gene is possibly TRBD1 (5 bases). CDR1 is MGHRA, CDR2 YSYEKL, per germline. The CDR3 loop spans 14 amino acids. V gave up 4 bases and J gave up 8 bases, with 17 bases separating them.